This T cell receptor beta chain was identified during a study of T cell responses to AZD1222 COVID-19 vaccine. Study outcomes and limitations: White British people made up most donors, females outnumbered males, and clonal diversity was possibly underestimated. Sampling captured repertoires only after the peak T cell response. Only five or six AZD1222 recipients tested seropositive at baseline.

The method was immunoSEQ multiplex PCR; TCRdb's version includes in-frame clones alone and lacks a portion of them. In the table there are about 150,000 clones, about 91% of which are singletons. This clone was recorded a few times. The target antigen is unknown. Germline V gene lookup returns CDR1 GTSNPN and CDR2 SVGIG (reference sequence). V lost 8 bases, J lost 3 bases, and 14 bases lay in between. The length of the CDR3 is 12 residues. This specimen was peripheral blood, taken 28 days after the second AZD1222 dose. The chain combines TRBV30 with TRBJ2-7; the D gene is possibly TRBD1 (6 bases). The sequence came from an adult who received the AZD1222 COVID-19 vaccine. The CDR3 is CATDRFGYEQYF. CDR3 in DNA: TGTGCCACTGACAGGTTCGGCTACGAGCAGTACTTC.